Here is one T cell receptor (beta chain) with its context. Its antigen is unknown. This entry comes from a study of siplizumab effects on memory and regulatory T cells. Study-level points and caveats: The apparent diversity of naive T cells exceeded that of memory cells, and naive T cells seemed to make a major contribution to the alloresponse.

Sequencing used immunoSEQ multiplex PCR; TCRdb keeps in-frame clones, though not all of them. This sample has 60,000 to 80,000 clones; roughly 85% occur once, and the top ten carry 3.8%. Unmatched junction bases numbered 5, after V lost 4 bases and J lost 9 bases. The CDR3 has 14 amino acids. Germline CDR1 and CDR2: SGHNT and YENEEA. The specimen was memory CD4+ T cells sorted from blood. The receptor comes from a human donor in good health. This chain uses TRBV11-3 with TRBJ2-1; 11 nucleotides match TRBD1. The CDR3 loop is CASSSGQGAGEQFF. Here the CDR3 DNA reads TGTGCCAGCAGCTCCGGACAGGGGGCCGGTGAGCAGTTCTTC.